This is a list of T cell receptor beta chains from one sample in a study of OX40 agonist ivuxolimab in advanced cancers. The assay was immunoSEQ multiplex PCR, and TCRdb's table has in-frame clones only and misses some. Of some 42,000 clones listed, around 87% are singletons. The source material was CD4+ or CD8+ T cells sorted from blood, sampled in a trial of the OX40 agonist ivuxolimab. The receptors come from an adult with an advanced solid tumor such as melanoma, head and neck, liver or kidney cancer. CDR3s include the opening cysteine and the closing phenylalanine or tryptophan. Fields, in order: D gene, clone size, J gene, V gene, CDR3 DNA, CDR3 protein. D genes are given only for firm matches. A row's size may be missing; if present it is once, few, many or a size class.

d_gene: TRBD2
abundance: NA
j_gene: TRBJ2-7
v_gene: TRBV7-2
CDR3nt: TGTGCCAGCAGTTTTAGCGGGGGGGCTACCTACGAGCAGTACTTC
CDR3aa: CASSFSGGATYEQYF

d_gene: TRBD2
abundance: NA
j_gene: TRBJ2-3
v_gene: TRBV2
CDR3nt: TGTGCCAGCAGTGAACGGGGGGTAGGGACAGATACGCAGTATTTT
CDR3aa: CASSERGVGTDTQYF

d_gene: TRBD2
abundance: NA
j_gene: TRBJ2-1
v_gene: TRBV28
CDR3nt: TGTGCCAGCAGTTTTGTCTCCGCTAGCGGGAGAGGCAATGAGCAGTTCTTC
CDR3aa: CASSFVSASGRGNEQFF

d_gene: TRBD2
abundance: NA
j_gene: TRBJ2-1
v_gene: TRBV12-5
CDR3nt: TGTGCTAGTGGTTCGGGACTAGCGGGGGATGAGCAGTTCTTC
CDR3aa: CASGSGLAGDEQFF

d_gene: NA
abundance: NA
j_gene: TRBJ1-2
v_gene: TRBV6-5
CDR3nt: TGTGCCAGCAAGAGCCCGGGGGAACATGGCTACACCTTC
CDR3aa: CASKSPGEHGYTF

d_gene: NA
abundance: NA
j_gene: TRBJ1-5
v_gene: TRBV28
CDR3nt: TGTGCCAGCAGTTTTATTAGCAATCAGCCCCAGCATTTT
CDR3aa: CASSFISNQPQHF

d_gene: TRBD1
abundance: NA
j_gene: TRBJ2-5
v_gene: TRBV7-3
CDR3nt: TGTGCCAGCAGCACCAACAGGGGGGAGACCCAGTACTTC
CDR3aa: CASSTNRGETQYF

d_gene: NA
abundance: NA
j_gene: TRBJ1-1
v_gene: TRBV14
CDR3nt: TGTGCCAGCAGCCAAGGGGACACTTTAAGTGAAGCTTTCTTT
CDR3aa: CASSQGDTLSEAFF

d_gene: NA
abundance: NA
j_gene: TRBJ1-5
v_gene: TRBV11-2
CDR3nt: TGTGCCAGCAGCTTAGCGACTGGGGGGGTGAATCAGCCCCAGCATTTT
CDR3aa: CASSLATGGVNQPQHF

d_gene: NA
abundance: NA
j_gene: TRBJ1-2
v_gene: TRBV27
CDR3nt: TGTGCCAGCAGTTTAACAGGGACTGGCTACACCTTC
CDR3aa: CASSLTGTGYTF

d_gene: NA
abundance: once
j_gene: TRBJ1-4
v_gene: TRBV28
CDR3nt: TGTGCCAGCAGTTTACCTCACAGGGTGGGTGAAAAACTGTTTTTT
CDR3aa: CASSLPHRVGEKLFF

d_gene: NA
abundance: once
j_gene: TRBJ2-5
v_gene: TRBV19
CDR3nt: TGTGCCAGCAGCCAAGCTAGGGATCAGGAGACCCAGTACTTC
CDR3aa: CASSQARDQETQYF

d_gene: NA
abundance: NA
j_gene: TRBJ1-4
v_gene: TRBV28
CDR3nt: TGTGCCAGCAGCAGAATTCGGGGTGAAAAACTGTTTTTT
CDR3aa: CASSRIRGEKLFF

d_gene: NA
abundance: NA
j_gene: TRBJ1-2
v_gene: TRBV9
CDR3nt: TGTGCCAGCAGCTTGGACCGAACTAACTATGGCTACACCTTC
CDR3aa: CASSLDRTNYGYTF

d_gene: NA
abundance: once
j_gene: TRBJ2-5
v_gene: TRBV19
CDR3nt: TGTGCCAGTAGTATTGCGGGAAAACAAGAGACCCAGTACTTC
CDR3aa: CASSIAGKQETQYF

d_gene: TRBD1
abundance: NA
j_gene: TRBJ1-4
v_gene: TRBV28
CDR3nt: TGTGCCAGCAGTTTAGCGGGACAGGGGGCGCGGAAACTGTTTTTT
CDR3aa: CASSLAGQGARKLFF

d_gene: NA
abundance: NA
j_gene: TRBJ1-2
v_gene: TRBV9
CDR3nt: TGTGCCAGCAGCGTAGAAATGGGGCAGTCTAATGGCTACACCTTC
CDR3aa: CASSVEMGQSNGYTF

d_gene: NA
abundance: NA
j_gene: TRBJ2-7
v_gene: TRBV5-4
CDR3nt: TGTGCCAGCAGCTCCGCCTACGAGCAGTACTTC
CDR3aa: CASSSAYEQYF

d_gene: NA
abundance: NA
j_gene: TRBJ1-1
v_gene: TRBV7-9
CDR3nt: TGTGCCAGCAGCTTAGTAACGGGGGGGCGAAGGGACACTGAAGCTTTCTTT
CDR3aa: CASSLVTGGRRDTEAFF

d_gene: TRBD2
abundance: NA
j_gene: TRBJ2-3
v_gene: TRBV11-2
CDR3nt: TGTGCCAGCAGCTCATGGACTAGCAGCACAGATACGCAGTATTTT
CDR3aa: CASSSWTSSTDTQYF

d_gene: NA
abundance: few
j_gene: TRBJ1-1
v_gene: TRBV5-4
CDR3nt: TGTGCCAGCAGCTTGGGGGGAATTAGCCCTGAAGCTTTCTTT
CDR3aa: CASSLGGISPEAFF

d_gene: TRBD1
abundance: NA
j_gene: TRBJ1-5
v_gene: TRBV28
CDR3nt: TGTGCCACCACCAGGGGGTGGAATCAGCCCCAGCATTTT
CDR3aa: CATTRGWNQPQHF

d_gene: NA
abundance: NA
j_gene: TRBJ1-2
v_gene: TRBV5-4
CDR3nt: TGTGCCAGCAGCTTGGGGTCCGGGACGGACTATGGCTACACCTTC
CDR3aa: CASSLGSGTDYGYTF

d_gene: NA
abundance: NA
j_gene: TRBJ2-7
v_gene: TRBV7-2
CDR3nt: TGTGCCAGCAGCCCAGGAACTGTCCCGTACGAGCAGTACTTC
CDR3aa: CASSPGTVPYEQYF

d_gene: NA
abundance: NA
j_gene: TRBJ1-1
v_gene: TRBV30
CDR3nt: TGTGCCTGGAGCCTGAGGGTGAACACTGAAGCTTTCTTT
CDR3aa: CAWSLRVNTEAFF

d_gene: NA
abundance: NA
j_gene: TRBJ2-3
v_gene: TRBV29-1
CDR3nt: TGCAGCGTGGTGAGCAGGGAACCCCCTAGCACAGATACGCAGTATTTT
CDR3aa: CSVVSREPPSTDTQYF

d_gene: TRBD1
abundance: NA
j_gene: TRBJ2-2
v_gene: TRBV11-2
CDR3nt: TGTGCCAGCAGCTATGACAGGGGGCATACCGGGGAGCTGTTTTTT
CDR3aa: CASSYDRGHTGELFF

d_gene: TRBD2
abundance: large
j_gene: TRBJ2-1
v_gene: TRBV7-8
CDR3nt: TGTGCCAGCAGCAAAAGTACAGGACTAGCGGGGGGTGGTTATGAGCAGTTCTTC
CDR3aa: CASSKSTGLAGGGYEQFF

d_gene: NA
abundance: once
j_gene: TRBJ2-2
v_gene: TRBV7-8
CDR3nt: TGTGCCAGCAGCCCCTGGCCCGGGGAGCTGTTTTTT
CDR3aa: CASSPWPGELFF

d_gene: TRBD2
abundance: NA
j_gene: TRBJ2-2
v_gene: TRBV7-2
CDR3nt: TGTGCCAGCAGCCCAAACTCACTAGCGGGGGGGTCCACCGGGGAGCTGTTTTTT
CDR3aa: CASSPNSLAGGSTGELFF

d_gene: TRBD2
abundance: NA
j_gene: TRBJ2-1
v_gene: TRBV10-3
CDR3nt: TGTGCCATCAGTGAGAAACTAGCGGGAGGAGGGAACAATGAGCAGTTCTTC
CDR3aa: CAISEKLAGGGNNEQFF

d_gene: NA
abundance: NA
j_gene: TRBJ2-5
v_gene: TRBV7-9
CDR3nt: TGTGCCAGCAGCTTATTCTCGAAAGAAGAGACCCAGTACTTC
CDR3aa: CASSLFSKEETQYF

d_gene: NA
abundance: NA
j_gene: TRBJ1-1
v_gene: TRBV2
CDR3nt: TGTGCCAGCAGTGAGAATCCGAACACTGAAGCTTTCTTT
CDR3aa: CASSENPNTEAFF

d_gene: NA
abundance: once
j_gene: TRBJ1-1
v_gene: TRBV2
CDR3nt: TGTGCCAGCAGAAAAGGAACAGGTGTGAACACTGAAGCTTTCTTT
CDR3aa: CASRKGTGVNTEAFF

d_gene: NA
abundance: NA
j_gene: TRBJ1-1
v_gene: TRBV7-8
CDR3nt: TGTGCCAGCACAAACAGACGGAACACTGAAGCTTTCTTT
CDR3aa: CASTNRRNTEAFF

d_gene: NA
abundance: NA
j_gene: TRBJ2-3
v_gene: TRBV10-3
CDR3nt: TGTGCCATCAGTGAGTTAGGGGGGTTCACAGATACGCAGTATTTT
CDR3aa: CAISELGGFTDTQYF

d_gene: NA
abundance: once
j_gene: TRBJ1-2
v_gene: TRBV30
CDR3nt: TGTGCCTGGAGTGTACAGGGTTTATGGGGCTACACCTTC
CDR3aa: CAWSVQGLWGYTF

d_gene: NA
abundance: few
j_gene: TRBJ1-6
v_gene: TRBV6-6
CDR3nt: TGTGCCAGCAGCCTTGGACAGAATAATTCACCCCTCCACTTT
CDR3aa: CASSLGQNNSPLHF

d_gene: TRBD2
abundance: once
j_gene: TRBJ2-7
v_gene: TRBV29-1
CDR3nt: TGCAGCGTCCAACATCGGGGGGGTTCCTACGAGCAGTACTTC
CDR3aa: CSVQHRGGSYEQYF

d_gene: NA
abundance: NA
j_gene: TRBJ2-3
v_gene: TRBV7-3
CDR3nt: TGTGCCAGCAGCCCAAACCGCAGAGGCTCGGGGCGGGACCCCCTGACAGATACGCAGTATTTT
CDR3aa: CASSPNRRGSGRDPLTDTQYF

d_gene: NA
abundance: few
j_gene: TRBJ1-5
v_gene: TRBV18
CDR3nt: TGTGCCAGCTCACCAGGGTCGCCCAATCAGCCCCAGCATTTT
CDR3aa: CASSPGSPNQPQHF

d_gene: NA
abundance: NA
j_gene: TRBJ2-3
v_gene: TRBV5-1
CDR3nt: TGCGCCAGCAGCTTAGGGGGGGCCCTATCCGCAGATACGCAGTATTTT
CDR3aa: CASSLGGALSADTQYF